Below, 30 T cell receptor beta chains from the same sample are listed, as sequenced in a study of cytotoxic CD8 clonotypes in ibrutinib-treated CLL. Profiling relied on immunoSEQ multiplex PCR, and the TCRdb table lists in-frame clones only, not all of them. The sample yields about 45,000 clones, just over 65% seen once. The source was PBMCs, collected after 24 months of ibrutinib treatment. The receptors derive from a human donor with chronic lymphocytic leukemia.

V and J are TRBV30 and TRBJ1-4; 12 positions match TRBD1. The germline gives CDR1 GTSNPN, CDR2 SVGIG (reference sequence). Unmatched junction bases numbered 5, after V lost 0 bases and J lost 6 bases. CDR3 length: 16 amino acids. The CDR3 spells CAWSVRGQGAYEKLFF. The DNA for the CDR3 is TGTGCCTGGAGTGTTCGGGGACAGGGGGCCTATGAAAAACTGTTTTTT. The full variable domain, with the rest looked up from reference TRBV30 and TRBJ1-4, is SQTIHQWPATLVQPVGSPLSLECTVEGTSNPNLYWYRQAAGRGLQLLFYSVGIGQISSEVPQNLSASRPQDRQFILSSKKLLLSDSGFYLCAWSVRGQGAYEKLFFGSGTQLSVL.

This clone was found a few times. DNA of the CDR3: TGTGCCAGCAGTTACTCGGACAGAGCTAACTATGGCTACACCTTC. Residues: CASSYSDRANYGYTF. The gene calls are TRBV6-6 and TRBJ1-2; D perhaps matches TRBD1 (6 bases). Germline-derived CDR1 and CDR2 are MNHNY and SVGAGI (reference sequence). V lost 0 bases and J 0 bases, leaving 8 bases between the germline ends. The CDR3 runs to 15 residues.

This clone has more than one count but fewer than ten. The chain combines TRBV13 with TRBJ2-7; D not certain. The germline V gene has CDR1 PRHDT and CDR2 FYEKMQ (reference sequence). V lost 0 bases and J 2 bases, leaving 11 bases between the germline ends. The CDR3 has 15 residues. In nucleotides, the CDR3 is TGTGCCAGCAGCTTAGGCAGTACAGCAACCTACGAGCAGTACTTC. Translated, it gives CASSLGSTATYEQYF.

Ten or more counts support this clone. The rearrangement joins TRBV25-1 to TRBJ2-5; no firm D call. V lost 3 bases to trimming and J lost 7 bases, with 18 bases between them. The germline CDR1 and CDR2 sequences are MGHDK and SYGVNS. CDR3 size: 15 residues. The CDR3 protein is CASSELSSVRGTQYF. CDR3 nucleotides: TGTGCCAGCAGTGAGCTCTCCTCAGTACGTGGGACCCAGTACTTC.

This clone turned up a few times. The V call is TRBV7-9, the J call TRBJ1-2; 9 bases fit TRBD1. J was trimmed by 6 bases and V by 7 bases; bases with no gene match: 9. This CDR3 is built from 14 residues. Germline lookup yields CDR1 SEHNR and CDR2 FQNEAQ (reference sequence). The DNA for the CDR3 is TGTGCCAGCAACGCCGGGACAGGGCCGAATGGCTACACCTTC. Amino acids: CASNAGTGPNGYTF.

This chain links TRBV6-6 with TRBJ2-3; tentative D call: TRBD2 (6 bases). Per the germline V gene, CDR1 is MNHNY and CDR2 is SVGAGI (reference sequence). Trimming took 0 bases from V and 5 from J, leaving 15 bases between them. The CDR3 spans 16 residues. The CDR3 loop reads CASSYSVGGVRDTQYF. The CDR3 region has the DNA TGTGCCAGCAGTTACTCAGTGGGAGGCGTCCGAGATACGCAGTATTTT.

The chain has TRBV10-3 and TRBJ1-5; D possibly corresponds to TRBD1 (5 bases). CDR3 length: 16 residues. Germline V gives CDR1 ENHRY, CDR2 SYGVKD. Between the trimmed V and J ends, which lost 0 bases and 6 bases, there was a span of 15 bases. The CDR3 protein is CAISESRDRGPQPQHF. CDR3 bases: TGTGCCATCAGTGAGTCCCGGGACCGGGGACCTCAGCCCCAGCATTTT.

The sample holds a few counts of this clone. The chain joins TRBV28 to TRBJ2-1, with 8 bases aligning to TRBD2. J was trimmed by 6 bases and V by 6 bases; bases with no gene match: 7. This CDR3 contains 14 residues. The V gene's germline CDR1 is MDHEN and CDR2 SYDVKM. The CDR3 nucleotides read TGTGCCAGCAGAAAGCGGGAGTTGGGCAATGAGCAGTTCTTC. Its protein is CASRKRELGNEQFF.

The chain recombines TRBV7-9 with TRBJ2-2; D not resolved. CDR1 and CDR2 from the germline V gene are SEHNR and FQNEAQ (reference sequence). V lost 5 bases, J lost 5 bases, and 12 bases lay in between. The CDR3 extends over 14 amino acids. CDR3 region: CASSHHFATGELFF. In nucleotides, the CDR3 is TGTGCCAGCAGCCACCACTTCGCAACCGGGGAGCTGTTTTTT.

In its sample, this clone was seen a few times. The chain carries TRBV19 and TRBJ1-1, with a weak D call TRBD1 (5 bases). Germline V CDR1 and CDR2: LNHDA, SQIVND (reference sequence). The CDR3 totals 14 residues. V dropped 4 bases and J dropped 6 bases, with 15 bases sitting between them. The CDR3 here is CASSRGEGLAEAFF. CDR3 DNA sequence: TGTGCCAGTAGTAGAGGGGAAGGGCTGGCTGAAGCTTTCTTT.

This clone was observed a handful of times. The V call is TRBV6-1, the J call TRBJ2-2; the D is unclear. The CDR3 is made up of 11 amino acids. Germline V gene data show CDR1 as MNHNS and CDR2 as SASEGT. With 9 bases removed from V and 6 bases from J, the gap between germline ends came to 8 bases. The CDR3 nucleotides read TGTGCCAGTGGATGGGCCGGGGAGCTGTTTTTT. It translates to CASGWAGELFF.

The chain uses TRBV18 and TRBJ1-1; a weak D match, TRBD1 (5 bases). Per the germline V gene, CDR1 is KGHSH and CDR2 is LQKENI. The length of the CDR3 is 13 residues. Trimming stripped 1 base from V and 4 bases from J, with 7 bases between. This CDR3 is CASSPQGFTEAFF. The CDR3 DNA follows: TGTGCCAGCTCACCACAGGGGTTCACTGAAGCTTTCTTT.

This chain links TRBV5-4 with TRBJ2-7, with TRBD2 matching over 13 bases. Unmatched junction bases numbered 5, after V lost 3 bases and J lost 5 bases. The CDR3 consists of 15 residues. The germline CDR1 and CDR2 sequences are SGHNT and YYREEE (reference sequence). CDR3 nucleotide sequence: TGTGCCAGCAGCTCCCCGGGACTAGCGGGAAACGAGCAGTACTTC. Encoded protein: CASSSPGLAGNEQYF. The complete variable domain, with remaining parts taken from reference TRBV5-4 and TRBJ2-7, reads ETGVTQSPTHLIKTRGQQVTLRCSSQSGHNTVSWYQQALGQGPQFIFQYYREEENGRGNFPPRFSGLQFPNYSSELNVNALELDDSALYLCASSSPGLAGNEQYFGPGTRLTVT.

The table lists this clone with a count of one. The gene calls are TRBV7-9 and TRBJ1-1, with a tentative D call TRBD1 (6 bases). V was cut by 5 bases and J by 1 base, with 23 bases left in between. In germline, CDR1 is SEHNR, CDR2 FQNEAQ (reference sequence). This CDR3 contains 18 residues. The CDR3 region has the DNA TGTGCCAGCAGCCCCCCCCCGGGACACAACAAGGAGAACACTGAAGCTTTCTTT. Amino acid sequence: CASSPPPGHNKENTEAFF.

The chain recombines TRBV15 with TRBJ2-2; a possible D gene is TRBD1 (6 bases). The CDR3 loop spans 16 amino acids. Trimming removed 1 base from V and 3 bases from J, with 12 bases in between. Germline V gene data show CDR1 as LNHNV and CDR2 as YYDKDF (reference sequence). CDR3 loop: CATSRGETGYTGELFF. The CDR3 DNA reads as TGTGCCACCAGCAGAGGGGAAACAGGGTACACCGGGGAGCTGTTTTTT.

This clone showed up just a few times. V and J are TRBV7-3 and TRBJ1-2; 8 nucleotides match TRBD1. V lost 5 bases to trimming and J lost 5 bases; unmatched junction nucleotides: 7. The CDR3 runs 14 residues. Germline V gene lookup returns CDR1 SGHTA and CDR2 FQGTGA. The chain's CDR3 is CASSETGTGYGYTF. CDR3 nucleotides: TGTGCCAGCAGCGAGACCGGGACAGGATATGGCTACACCTTC.

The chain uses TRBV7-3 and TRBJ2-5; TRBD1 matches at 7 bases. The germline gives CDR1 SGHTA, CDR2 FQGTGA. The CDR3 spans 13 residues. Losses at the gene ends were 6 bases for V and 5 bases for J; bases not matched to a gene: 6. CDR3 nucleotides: TGTGCCAGCAGTCGACAGGGTACCGAGACCCAGTACTTC. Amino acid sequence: CASSRQGTETQYF. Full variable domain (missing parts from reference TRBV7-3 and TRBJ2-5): GAGVSQTPSNKVTEKGKYVELRCDPISGHTALYWYRQSLGQGPEFLIYFQGTGAADDSGLPNDRFFAVRPEGSVSTLKIQRTERGDSAVYLCASSRQGTETQYFGPGTRLLVL.

CDR3 sequence reads: CSVLTGNYGYTF. CDR3 DNA: TGCAGCGTCCTGACAGGGAACTATGGCTACACCTTC. This chain connects TRBV29-1 to TRBJ1-2, with 7 bases that match TRBD1. Germline CDR1 is SQVTM and CDR2 is ANQGSEA. Trimming removed 6 bases from V and 2 bases from J; junction bases left unmatched: 3. The CDR3 extends over 12 amino acids.

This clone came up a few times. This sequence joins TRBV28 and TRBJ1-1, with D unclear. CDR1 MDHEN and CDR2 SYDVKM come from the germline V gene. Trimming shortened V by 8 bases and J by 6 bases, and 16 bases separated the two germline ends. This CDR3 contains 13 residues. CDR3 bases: TGTGCCAGCGGTACCGCGGACGCCCCTGAAGCTTTCTTT. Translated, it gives CASGTADAPEAFF.

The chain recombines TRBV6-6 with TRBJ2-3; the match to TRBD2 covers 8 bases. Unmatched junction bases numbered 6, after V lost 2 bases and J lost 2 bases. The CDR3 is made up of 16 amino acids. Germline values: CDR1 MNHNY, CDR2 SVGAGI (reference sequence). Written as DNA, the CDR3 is TGTGCCAGCAGTTACGGAATTAGCGGGATCACAGATACGCAGTATTTT. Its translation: CASSYGISGITDTQYF.

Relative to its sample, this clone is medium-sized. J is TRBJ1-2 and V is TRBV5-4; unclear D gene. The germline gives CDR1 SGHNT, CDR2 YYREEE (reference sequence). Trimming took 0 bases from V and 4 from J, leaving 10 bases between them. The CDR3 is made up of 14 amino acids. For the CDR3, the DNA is TGTGCCAGCAGCTTGGAAGGTACAGCCTATGGCTACACCTTC. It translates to CASSLEGTAYGYTF. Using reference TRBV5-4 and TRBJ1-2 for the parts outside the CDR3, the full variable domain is ETGVTQSPTHLIKTRGQQVTLRCSSQSGHNTVSWYQQALGQGPQFIFQYYREEENGRGNFPPRFSGLQFPNYSSELNVNALELDDSALYLCASSLEGTAYGYTFGSGTRLTVV.

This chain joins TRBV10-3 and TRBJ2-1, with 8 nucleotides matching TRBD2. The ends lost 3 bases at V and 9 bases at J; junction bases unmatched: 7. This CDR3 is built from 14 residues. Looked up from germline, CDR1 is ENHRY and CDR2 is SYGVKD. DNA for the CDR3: TGTGCCATCAGTGAACTGGTAGCGGGATCTGAGCAGTTCTTC. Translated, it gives CAISELVAGSEQFF.

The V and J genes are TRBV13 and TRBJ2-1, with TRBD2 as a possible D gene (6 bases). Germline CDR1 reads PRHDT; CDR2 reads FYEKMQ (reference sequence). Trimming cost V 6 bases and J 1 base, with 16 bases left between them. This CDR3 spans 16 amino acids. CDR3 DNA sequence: TGTGCCAGCAGTTCGACCGGGAGAATATCCTACAATGAGCAGTTCTTC. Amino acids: CASSSTGRISYNEQFF.

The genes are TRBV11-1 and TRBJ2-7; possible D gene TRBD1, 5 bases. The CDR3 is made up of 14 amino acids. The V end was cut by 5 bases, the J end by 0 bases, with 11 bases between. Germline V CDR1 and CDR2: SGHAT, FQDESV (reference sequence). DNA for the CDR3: TGTGCCAGCAGCAGGGGCACCACCTCCTACGAGCAGTACTTC. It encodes CASSRGTTSYEQYF. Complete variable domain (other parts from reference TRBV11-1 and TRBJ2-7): EAEVAQSPRYKITEKSQAVAFWCDPISGHATLYWYRQILGQGPELLVQFQDESVVDDSQLPKDRFSAERLKGVDSTLKIQPAELGDSAMYLCASSRGTTSYEQYFGPGTRLTVT.

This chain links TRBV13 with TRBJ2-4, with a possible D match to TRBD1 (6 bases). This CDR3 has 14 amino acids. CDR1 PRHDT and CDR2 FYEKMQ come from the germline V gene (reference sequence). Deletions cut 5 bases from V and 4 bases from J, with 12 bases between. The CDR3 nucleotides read TGTGCCAGCAGCCGCGGACAGCTTAAAAACATTCAGTACTTC. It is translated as CASSRGQLKNIQYF.

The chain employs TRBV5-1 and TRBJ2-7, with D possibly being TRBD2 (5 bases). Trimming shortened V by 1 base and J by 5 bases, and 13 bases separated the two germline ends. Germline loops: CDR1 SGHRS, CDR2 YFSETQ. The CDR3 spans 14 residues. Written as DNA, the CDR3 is TGCGCCAGCAGCTTGTTGACGGGTAGCGACGAGCAGTACTTC. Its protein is CASSLLTGSDEQYF.

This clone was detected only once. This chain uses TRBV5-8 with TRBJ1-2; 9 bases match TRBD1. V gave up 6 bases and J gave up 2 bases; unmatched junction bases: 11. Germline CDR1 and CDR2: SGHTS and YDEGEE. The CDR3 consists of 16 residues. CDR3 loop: CASNPGTGRGNYGYTF. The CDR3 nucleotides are TGTGCCAGCAACCCCGGGACAGGGCGCGGAAACTATGGCTACACCTTC.

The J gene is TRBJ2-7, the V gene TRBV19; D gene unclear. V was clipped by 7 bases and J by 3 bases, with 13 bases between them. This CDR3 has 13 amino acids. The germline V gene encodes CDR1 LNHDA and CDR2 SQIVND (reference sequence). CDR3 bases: TGTGCCAGTATGGATGGCCTGGACTACGAGCAGTACTTC. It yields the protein CASMDGLDYEQYF.

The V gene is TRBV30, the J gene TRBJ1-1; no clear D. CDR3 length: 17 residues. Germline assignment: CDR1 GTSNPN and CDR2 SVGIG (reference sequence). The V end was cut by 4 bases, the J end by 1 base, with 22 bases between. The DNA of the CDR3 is TGTGCCTGGATCATTTTAGCGGGAGGGCCGAGGAACACTGAAGCTTTCTTT. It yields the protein CAWIILAGGPRNTEAFF.

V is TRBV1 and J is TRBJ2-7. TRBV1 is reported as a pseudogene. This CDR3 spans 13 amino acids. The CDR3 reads CTSSQEFSYEQYF. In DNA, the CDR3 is TGCACCAGCAGCCAAGAGTTTTCCTACGAGCAGTACTTC.